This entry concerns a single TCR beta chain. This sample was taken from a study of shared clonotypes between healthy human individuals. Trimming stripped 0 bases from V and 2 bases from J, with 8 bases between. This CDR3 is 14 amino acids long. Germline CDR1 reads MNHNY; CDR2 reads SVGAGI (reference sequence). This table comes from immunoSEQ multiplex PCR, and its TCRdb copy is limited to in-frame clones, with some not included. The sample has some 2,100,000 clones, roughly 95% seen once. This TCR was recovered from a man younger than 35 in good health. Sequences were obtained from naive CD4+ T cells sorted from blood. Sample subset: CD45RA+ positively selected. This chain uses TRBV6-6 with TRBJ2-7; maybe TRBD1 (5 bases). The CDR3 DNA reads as TGTGCCAGCAGTTACTCGGACACAACCTACGAGCAGTACTTC. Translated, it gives CASSYSDTTYEQYF.